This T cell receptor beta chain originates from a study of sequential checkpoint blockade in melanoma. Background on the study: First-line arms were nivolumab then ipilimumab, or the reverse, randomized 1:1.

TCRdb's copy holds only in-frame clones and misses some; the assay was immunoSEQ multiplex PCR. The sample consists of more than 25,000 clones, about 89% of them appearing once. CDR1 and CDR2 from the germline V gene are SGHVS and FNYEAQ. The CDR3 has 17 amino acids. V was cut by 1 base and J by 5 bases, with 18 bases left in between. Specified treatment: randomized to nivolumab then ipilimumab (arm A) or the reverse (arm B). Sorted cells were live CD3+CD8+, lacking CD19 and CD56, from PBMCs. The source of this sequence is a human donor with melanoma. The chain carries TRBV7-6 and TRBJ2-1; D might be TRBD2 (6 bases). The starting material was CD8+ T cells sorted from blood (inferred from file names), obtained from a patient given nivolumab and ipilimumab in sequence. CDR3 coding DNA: TGTGCCAGCAGCTTAGACCCTCATCCCGGGGGAAACAATGAGCAGTTCTTC. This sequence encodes CASSLDPHPGGNNEQFF.